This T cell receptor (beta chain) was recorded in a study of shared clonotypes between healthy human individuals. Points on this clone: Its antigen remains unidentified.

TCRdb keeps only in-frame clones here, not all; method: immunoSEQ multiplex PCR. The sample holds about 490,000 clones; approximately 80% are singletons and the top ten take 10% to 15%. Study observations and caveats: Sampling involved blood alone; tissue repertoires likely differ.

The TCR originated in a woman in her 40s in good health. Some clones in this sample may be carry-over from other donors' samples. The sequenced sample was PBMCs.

DNA for the CDR3: TGCAGCGTCGGGATGACAGGGTCTAACTATGGCTACACCTTC. As protein: CSVGMTGSNYGYTF. The chain uses TRBV29-1 and TRBJ1-2, with 7 bases fitting TRBD1. Germline CDR1 is SQVTM and CDR2 is ANQGSEA. This CDR3 spans 14 amino acids. V shed 6 bases, J shed 0 bases, and the junction held 7 bases outside the gene matches.